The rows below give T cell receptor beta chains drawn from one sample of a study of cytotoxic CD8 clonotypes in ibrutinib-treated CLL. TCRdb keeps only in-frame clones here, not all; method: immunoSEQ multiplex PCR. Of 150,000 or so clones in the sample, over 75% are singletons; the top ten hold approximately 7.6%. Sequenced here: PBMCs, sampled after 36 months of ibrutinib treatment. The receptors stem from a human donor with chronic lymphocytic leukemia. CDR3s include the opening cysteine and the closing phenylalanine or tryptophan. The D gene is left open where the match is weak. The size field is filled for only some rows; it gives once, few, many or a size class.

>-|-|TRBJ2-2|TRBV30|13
TGTGCCTGGGGGGGGAGAGTCACCGGGGAGCTGTTTTTT
CAWGGRVTGELFF
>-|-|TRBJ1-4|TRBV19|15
TGTGCCAGTAGTATTGGGGGCACAAGGAATGAAAAACTGTTTTTT
CASSIGGTRNEKLFF
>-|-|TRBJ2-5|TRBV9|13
TGTGCCAGCAGCGTAGGGGGACTGGAGACCCAGTACTTC
CASSVGGLETQYF
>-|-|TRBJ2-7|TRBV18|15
TGTGCCAGCTCACCACAGTCGGCAGGGCTCGGCGAGCAGTACTTC
CASSPQSAGLGEQYF
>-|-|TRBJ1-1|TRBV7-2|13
TGTGCCAGCAGCTCCCAGGAGAACACTGAAGCTTTCTTT
CASSSQENTEAFF
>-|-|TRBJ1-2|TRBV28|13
TGTGCCAGCAGTACTTTACCGCCGGGACGGGTACCCTTC
CASSTLPPGRVPF
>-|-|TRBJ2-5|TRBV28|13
TGTGCCGGGGGATCGGGTCCAAAAGAGACCCAGTACTTC
CAGGSGPKETQYF
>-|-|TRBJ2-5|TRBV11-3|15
TGTGCCAGCAGCCTGGGATTCGGGAACCAAGAGACCCAGTACTTC
CASSLGFGNQETQYF
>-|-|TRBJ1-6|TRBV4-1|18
TGCGCCAGCAGCCTACGCCTATTAGGGTTAAGCTATAATTCACCCCTCCACTTT
CASSLRLLGLSYNSPLHF
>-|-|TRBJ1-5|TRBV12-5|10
TGTGCTAGTGGTTCTCGGGGCCAGCATTTT
CASGSRGQHF
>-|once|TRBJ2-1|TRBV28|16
TGTGCCAGCAGTTTGCTGCGACTGATTTCCTACAATGAGCAGTTCTTC
CASSLLRLISYNEQFF
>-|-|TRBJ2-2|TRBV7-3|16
TGTGCCAGCAGCTTAGTACCGTCTGCGAACACCGGGGAGCTGTTTTTT
CASSLVPSANTGELFF